The clone carrying this T cell receptor (beta chain) was seen a handful of times. Its specificity is not known. These data come from a study of T-cell reconstitution after alpha-beta-depleted transplantation in children. Study observations and caveats: Expanded graft clones numbering several hundred reportedly gave rise to alpha-beta T cells about two months after transplant. The authors attributed T-cell counts and diversity one year after transplant mostly to newly produced T cells.

The library targeted TCRbeta and was prepared with unique molecular identifiers. TCRdb called the PCR reads again in MiXCR, with one record for every CDR3 protein. Here the sample spans roughly 790,000 distinct CDR3 sequences, about 16% being singletons. The material sequenced was PBMCs, mostly from graft donor cells, taken 360 days after TCRalphabeta/CD19-depleted stem cell transplant. The receptor was isolated from a male patient under 18 who had a stem cell transplant for acute lymphoblastic leukemia, so the T cells may come from the graft donor.

In DNA, the CDR3 is TGTGCCAGCAGTTTCACCTGGCGGGAGAGAACTAACGAGCAGTACTTC. This codes for CASSFTWRERTNEQYF. The chain links TRBV28 to TRBJ2-7; 7 nucleotides agree with TRBD2. Germline CDR1 MDHEN, CDR2 SYDVKM. V lost 3 bases, J lost 5 bases, and 13 bases stayed unmatched. This CDR3 comprises 16 residues.